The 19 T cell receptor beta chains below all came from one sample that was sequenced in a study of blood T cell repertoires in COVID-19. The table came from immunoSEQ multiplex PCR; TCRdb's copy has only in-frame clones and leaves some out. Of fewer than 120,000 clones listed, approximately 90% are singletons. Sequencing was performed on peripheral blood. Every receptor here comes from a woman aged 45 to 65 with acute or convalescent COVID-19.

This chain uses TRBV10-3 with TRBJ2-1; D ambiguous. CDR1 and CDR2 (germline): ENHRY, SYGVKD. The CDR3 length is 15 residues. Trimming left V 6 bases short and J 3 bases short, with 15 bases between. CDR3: CAISDKSIVYNEQFF. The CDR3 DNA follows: TGTGCCATCAGCGACAAGAGCATAGTCTACAATGAGCAGTTCTTC.

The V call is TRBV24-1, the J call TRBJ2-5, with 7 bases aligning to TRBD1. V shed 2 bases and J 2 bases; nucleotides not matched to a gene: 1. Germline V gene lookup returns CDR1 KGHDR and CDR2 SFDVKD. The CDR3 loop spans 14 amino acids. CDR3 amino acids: CATSDWDRQETQYF. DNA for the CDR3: TGTGCCACCAGTGATTGGGACAGACAAGAGACCCAGTACTTC.

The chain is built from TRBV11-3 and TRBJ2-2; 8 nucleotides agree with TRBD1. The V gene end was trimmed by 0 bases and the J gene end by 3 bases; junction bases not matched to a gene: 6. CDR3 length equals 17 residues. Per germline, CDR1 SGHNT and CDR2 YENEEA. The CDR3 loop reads CASSLDTGGVDTGELFF. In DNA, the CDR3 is TGTGCCAGCAGCTTAGACACAGGGGGAGTGGACACCGGGGAGCTGTTTTTT.

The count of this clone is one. The CDR3 here is CASRPPGGQGEAFF. The CDR3 bases are TGTGCCAGCAGACCCCCCGGGGGGCAGGGTGAAGCTTTCTTT. V and J are TRBV7-9 and TRBJ1-1; TRBD1 might be the D (6 bases). CDR1 is SEHNR and CDR2 is FQNEAQ in the germline V gene (reference sequence). The CDR3 extends over 14 amino acids. Between the trimmed V and J ends, which lost 6 bases and 7 bases, there was a span of 18 bases.

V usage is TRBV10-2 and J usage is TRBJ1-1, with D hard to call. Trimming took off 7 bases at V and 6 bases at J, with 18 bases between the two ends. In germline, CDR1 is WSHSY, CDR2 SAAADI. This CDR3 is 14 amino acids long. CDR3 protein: CASTRFLAEAEAFF. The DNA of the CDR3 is TGCGCCAGCACTCGTTTTTTGGCTGAGGCTGAAGCTTTCTTT.

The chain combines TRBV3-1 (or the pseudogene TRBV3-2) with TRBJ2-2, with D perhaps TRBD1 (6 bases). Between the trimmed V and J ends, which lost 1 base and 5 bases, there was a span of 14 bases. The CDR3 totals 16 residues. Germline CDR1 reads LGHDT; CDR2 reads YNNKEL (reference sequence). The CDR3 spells CASSQAWTVRTGELFF. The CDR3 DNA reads TGTGCCAGCAGCCAAGCCTGGACAGTGCGTACCGGGGAGCTGTTTTTT.

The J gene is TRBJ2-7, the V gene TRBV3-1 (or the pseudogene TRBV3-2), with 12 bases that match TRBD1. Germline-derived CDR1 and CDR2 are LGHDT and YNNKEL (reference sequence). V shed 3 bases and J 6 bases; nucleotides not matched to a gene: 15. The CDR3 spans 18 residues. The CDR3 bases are TGTGCCAGCAGCCAGTCCGGGACAGGGGGCTTGTTATGGGTCGAGCAGTACTTC. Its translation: CASSQSGTGGLLWVEQYF.

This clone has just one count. The CDR3 bases are TGTGCCAGCAGCCCCCGAGGAGGGACAGTGAGGAACAATGAGCAGTTCTTC. Translation: CASSPRGGTVRNNEQFF. The gene calls are TRBV3-1 (or the pseudogene TRBV3-2) and TRBJ2-1, with a possible D match to TRBD1 (7 bases). The CDR3 contains 17 residues. The germline V gene has CDR1 LGHDT and CDR2 YNNKEL (reference sequence). Trimming took 4 bases from V and 5 from J, leaving 21 bases between them.

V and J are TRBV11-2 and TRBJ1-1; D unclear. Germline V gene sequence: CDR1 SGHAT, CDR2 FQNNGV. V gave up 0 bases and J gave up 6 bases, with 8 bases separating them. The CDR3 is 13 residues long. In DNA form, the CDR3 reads TGTGCCAGCAGCTTAGAAAGTCGAGCTGAAGCTTTCTTT. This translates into CASSLESRAEAFF.

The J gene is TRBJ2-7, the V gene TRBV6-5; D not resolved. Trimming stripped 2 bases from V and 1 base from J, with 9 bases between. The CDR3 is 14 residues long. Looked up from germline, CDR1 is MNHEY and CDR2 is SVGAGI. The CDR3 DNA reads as TGTGCCAGCAGTTACGGGCAGGCGTCCTACGAGCAGTACTTC. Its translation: CASSYGQASYEQYF.

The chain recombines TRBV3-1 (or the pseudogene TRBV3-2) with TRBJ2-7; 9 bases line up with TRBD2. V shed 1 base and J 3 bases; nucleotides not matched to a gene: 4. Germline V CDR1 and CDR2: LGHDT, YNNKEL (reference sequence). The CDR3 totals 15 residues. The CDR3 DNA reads TGTGCCAGCAGCCAAGTTCTAGCGGGGATCTACGAGCAGTACTTC. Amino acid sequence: CASSQVLAGIYEQYF.

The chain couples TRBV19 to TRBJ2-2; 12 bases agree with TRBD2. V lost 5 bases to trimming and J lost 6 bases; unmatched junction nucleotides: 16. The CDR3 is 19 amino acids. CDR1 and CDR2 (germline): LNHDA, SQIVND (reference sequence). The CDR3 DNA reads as TGTGCCAGTAGTTCCCCCCGGCCTAGCGGGAGGGCCTCTCCCGGGGAGCTGTTTTTT. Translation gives CASSSPRPSGRASPGELFF.

The CDR3 loop is CASSLGGLAGETQYF. In DNA, the CDR3 is TGTGCCAGCAGCTTGGGCGGACTAGCGGGGGAGACCCAGTACTTC. The chain employs TRBV6-2 or TRBV6-3 and TRBJ2-5; 12 nucleotides agree with TRBD2. The junction had 7 bases not matched to a gene; V was cut back by 6 bases and J by 5 bases. Germline V CDR1 and CDR2: MNHEY, SVGEGT. This CDR3 has 15 amino acids.

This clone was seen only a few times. The CDR3 loop reads CASSDPRQGGGYTF. CDR3 DNA: TGTGCCAGCAGTGACCCCCGACAGGGTGGCGGCTACACCTTC. The chain is built from TRBV25-1 and TRBJ1-2; 7 bases match TRBD1. CDR1 is MGHDK, CDR2 SYGVNS, per germline. V gave up 3 bases and J gave up 8 bases; unmatched junction bases: 9. The CDR3 sequence is 14 residues long.

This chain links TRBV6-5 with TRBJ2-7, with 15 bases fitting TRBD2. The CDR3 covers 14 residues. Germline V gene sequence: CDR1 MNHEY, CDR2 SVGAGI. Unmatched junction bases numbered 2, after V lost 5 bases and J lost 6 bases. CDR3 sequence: CASSPGLAGGEQYF. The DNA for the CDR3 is TGTGCCAGCAGTCCGGGACTAGCGGGAGGCGAGCAGTACTTC.

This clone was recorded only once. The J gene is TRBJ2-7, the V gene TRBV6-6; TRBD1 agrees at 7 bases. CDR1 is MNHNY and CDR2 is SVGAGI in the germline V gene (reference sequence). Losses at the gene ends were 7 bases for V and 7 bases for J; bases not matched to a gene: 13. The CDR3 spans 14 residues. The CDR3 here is CASMETGWSGEQYF. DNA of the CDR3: TGTGCCAGCATGGAGACAGGGTGGTCGGGAGAGCAGTACTTC.

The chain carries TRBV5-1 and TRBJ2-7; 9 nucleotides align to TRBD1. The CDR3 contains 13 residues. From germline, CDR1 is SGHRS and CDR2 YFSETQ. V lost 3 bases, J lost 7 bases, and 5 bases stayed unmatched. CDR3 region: CASSWGQGGEQYF. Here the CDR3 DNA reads TGCGCCAGCAGCTGGGGACAGGGAGGGGAGCAGTACTTC.

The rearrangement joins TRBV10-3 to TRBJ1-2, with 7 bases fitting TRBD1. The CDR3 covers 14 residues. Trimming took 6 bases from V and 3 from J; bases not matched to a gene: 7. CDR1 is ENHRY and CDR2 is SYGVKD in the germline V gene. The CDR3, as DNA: TGTGCCATCAGCGAGACAGGGCCGGACTATGGCTACACCTTC. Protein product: CAISETGPDYGYTF.

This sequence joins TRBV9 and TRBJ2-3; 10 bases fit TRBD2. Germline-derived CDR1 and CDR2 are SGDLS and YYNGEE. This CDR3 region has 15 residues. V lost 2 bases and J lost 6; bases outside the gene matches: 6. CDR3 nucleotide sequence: TGTGCCAGCAGCGTTAGAGCGGGAGGGCCGGATACGCAGTATTTT. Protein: CASSVRAGGPDTQYF.